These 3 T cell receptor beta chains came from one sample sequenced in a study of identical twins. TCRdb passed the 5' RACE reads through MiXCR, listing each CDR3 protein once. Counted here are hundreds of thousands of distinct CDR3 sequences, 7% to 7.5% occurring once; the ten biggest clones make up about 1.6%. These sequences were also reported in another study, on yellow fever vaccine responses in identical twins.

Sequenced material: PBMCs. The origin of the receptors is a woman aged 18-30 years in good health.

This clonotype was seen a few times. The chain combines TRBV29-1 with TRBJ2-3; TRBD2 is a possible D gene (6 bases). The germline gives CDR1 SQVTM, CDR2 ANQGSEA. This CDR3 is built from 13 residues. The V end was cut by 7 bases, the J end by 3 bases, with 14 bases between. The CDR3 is CSAPREVTDTQYF. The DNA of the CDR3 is TGCAGCGCTCCCAGGGAGGTGACAGATACGCAGTATTTT.

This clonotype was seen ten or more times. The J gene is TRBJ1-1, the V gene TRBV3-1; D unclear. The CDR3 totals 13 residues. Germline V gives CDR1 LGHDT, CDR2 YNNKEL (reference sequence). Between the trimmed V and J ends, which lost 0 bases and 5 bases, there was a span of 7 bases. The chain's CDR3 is CASSQERYTEAFF. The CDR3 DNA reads TGTGCCAGCAGCCAAGAAAGGTATACTGAAGCTTTCTTT.

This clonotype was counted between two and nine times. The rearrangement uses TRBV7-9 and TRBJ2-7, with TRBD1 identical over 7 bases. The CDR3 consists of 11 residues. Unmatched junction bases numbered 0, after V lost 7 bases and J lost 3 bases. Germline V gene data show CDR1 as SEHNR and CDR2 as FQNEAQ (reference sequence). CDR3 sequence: CASTGGYEQYV. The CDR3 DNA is TGTGCCAGCACAGGGGGCTACGAGCAGTACGTC.